This T cell receptor (beta chain) was identified during a study of technical replicates of blood from a handful of donors. The trim removed 6 bases at V and 0 bases at J, leaving 13 bases unmatched. Germline CDR1 SNHLY, CDR2 FYNNEI. The CDR3 is 19 residues long. The method was immunoSEQ multiplex PCR; TCRdb's version includes in-frame clones alone and lacks a portion of them. The sample contains about 12,000 clones, about 94% of which appear only once. The material sequenced was PBMCs. J is TRBJ2-1 and V is TRBV2; 11 bases agree with TRBD2. The sequence derives from a human donor in good health. CDR3 DNA sequence: TGTGCCAGCAGCGTAAGACCGGGACTAGCGGAGAGCTCCTACAATGAGCAGTTCTTC. Protein: CASSVRPGLAESSYNEQFF.